The sequence of this TCR beta chain was determined in a study of beta chain features in type 1 diabetes (dated by TCRdb to the late 2010s). In the study overall: Patients and healthy donors did not differ in mean age, gender distribution, total cell number or subset yield. A total of 85 million to 140 million sorted cells were examined across all samples, and the number of cells per subset was strongly correlated with RNA yield. The study compared TCRB repertoires of sorted circulating CD4+ T cell subsets between recently diagnosed type 1 diabetes patients and matched healthy donors. Naive and central memory subsets were obtained from all 28 donors, but regulatory and stem cell-like memory subsets were isolated from only 8 patients and 8 healthy donors. The full study reports these points: Naive, central memory and regulatory TCRB repertoires appeared to be more similar among patients than among healthy donors. Type 1 diabetes patients showed a moderate but significant shortening of TCRB CDR3 length in all four CD4+ subsets. HLA sub-analyses involved small numbers of individuals, so any influence of HLA type on TCRB rearrangement remained unresolved. At VDJ recombination sites, patients with type 1 diabetes made fewer insertions and deleted more nucleotides, a pattern implying thymic rearrangement abnormalities. Because cDNA rather than genomic DNA was sequenced, highly expressing activated cells could have been over-represented, although no difference in activation and CD3 levels was found between groups. Shorter templates might have been favored by PCR, but patient and control samples were amplified and corrected together, so both groups would have been affected equally by any skew.

In regard to this clone: Its antigen is not yet known. Qualities for individual bases were not recorded, and no much larger clone is one base off.

The entire amount of isolated RNA was reverse transcribed using the High Capacity cDNA Reverse Transcription Kit, so the sequenced TCRB transcripts were expressed ones. Naive, central memory and regulatory T cell samples underwent deep immunoSEQ sequencing, averaging around 4 million total reads per sample. Sorted cells were lysed in RLT buffer, and RNA was extracted using DNase-treated RNeasy Micro or Mini kits according to cell number. Each cell subset was processed on its own to prevent cross-contamination, while patient and healthy donor samples were processed together. TCRB sequences were amplified from cDNA with the immunoSEQ multiplex PCR, producing 87-bp fragments spanning the CDR3 region. The amplicons were sequenced using the Illumina HiSeq platform. As for the authors' bioinformatics: Synthetic template baselines were used to correct PCR bias computationally, reads within Hamming distance 2 were collapsed together, and singletons that could not be merged were discarded. Reads were aligned to IMGT to assign V, D and J genes, CDR3 length, and insertions or deletions at six rearrangement sites. Within each subset, clonotype counts were normalized to sorted cell number, after which true diversity and Gini coefficients were computed with the tcR R package. The overlap coefficient, calculated on TCRB nucleotide sequences, was used to quantify repertoire sharing. Out-of-frame TCRB sequences from naive cells were analyzed as a proxy for the pre-selection repertoire. The immuneACCESS repertoire file appears here via TCRdb, limited to in-frame rearrangements. These files lack a portion of the clones; in checked studies, under half of the deficit traces to unresolved V genes, and the cause of the others is not known. Clone size and the V and J calls come from that table; the DNA yielded D and trimming. The sample includes 900,000 or so clones, with 15% to 20% observed a single time. 0.02% to 0.025% of the sample rests with the top ten.

Each donor gave one peripheral blood draw, approximately 100 mL on average, collected into heparinised tubes. A BD FACSAria II was used to sort naive, central memory, regulatory and stem cell-like memory CD4+ T cells with a panel that included CD45RO, CCR7, CD25, CD127, CD95 and CD27. Every sorted population had a purity above 98%. PBMCs were separated immediately by Lymphoprep density gradient centrifugation and were stained directly, without being cultured. To minimize batch effects, samples were stained and sorted in pairs, one healthy donor with one patient per experiment. The CDR3 contains 15 residues, cysteine and phenylalanine counted. Of the read, only the CDR3 DNA is kept; its 45 bases are in frame from base 1. The germline V gene (reference sequence) yields MNHNY for CDR1 and SVGAGI for CDR2. At the junction V is shortened by 5 bases and J by 3 bases, with 14 bases in between.

The receptor's source is a woman between 18 and 30 years old in good health. The sequence links TRBV6-6 to TRBJ2-1; the D gene is possibly TRBD2, with 5 bases matching. The sample comprised naive CD4+ T cells from blood. The cell subset or site label, read with the paper, signifies: true naive CD4+ T cells. DNA sequence: TGTGCCAGCAGTAACCGGGGTTACAGCTACAATGAGCAGTTCTTC. This is translated as CASSNRGYSYNEQFF.